The source of this TCR beta chain is a study of cytomegalovirus exposure and HLA in healthy donors. The PCR used 60 Vbeta and 13 Jbeta primers. Per the study methods: An analysis that came later counted roughly 80 million unique TCR beta chains, approximately 10 million shared. Sequencing used immunoSEQ multiplex PCR; TCRdb keeps in-frame clones, though not all of them. V and J calls and clone size are as listed in that table; D and trimming were resolved from the DNA. This table has some 200,000 clones, about 81% appearing once. Each donor was nominally healthy when sampled (though unrecorded immune exposures were likely). Of note for this clone: Its target is not known.

Overall study results and limits: In a later analysis, an Asian-associated ancestry cluster reportedly showed fewer N-insertions than the roughly 730-donor mean.

The sequenced sample consisted of PBMCs. The clonotype was recovered from a woman under 30 in good health and CMV-seronegative.

The DNA of the CDR3 is TGCAGCGTTGCCAGGACGGGAACTGAAGCTTTCTTT. This encodes CSVARTGTEAFF. The V and J genes are TRBV29-1 and TRBJ1-1; D is ambiguous. This CDR3 region has 12 residues. The V gene's germline CDR1 is SQVTM and CDR2 ANQGSEA. V dropped 4 bases and J dropped 5 bases, with 11 bases sitting between them.